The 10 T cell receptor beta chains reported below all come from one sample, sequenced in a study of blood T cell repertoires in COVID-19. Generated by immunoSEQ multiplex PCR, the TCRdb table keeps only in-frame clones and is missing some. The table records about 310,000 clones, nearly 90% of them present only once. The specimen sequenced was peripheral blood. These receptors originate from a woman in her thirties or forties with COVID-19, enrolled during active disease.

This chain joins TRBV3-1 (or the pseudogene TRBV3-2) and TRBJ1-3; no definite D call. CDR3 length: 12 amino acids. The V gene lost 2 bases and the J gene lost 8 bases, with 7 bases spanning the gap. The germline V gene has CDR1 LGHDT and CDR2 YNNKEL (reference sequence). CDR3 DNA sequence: TGTGCCAGCAGCCAACAGGCTGACACCATATATTTT. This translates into CASSQQADTIYF.

The CDR3: CASSPDMAQRYTF. CDR3 DNA sequence: TGTGCCAGCAGCCCGGACATGGCACAGCGCTACACCTTC. The chain is built from TRBV7-2 and TRBJ1-2, with TRBD1 as a possible D gene (5 bases). The CDR3 runs 13 residues. The germline V gene encodes CDR1 SGHTA and CDR2 FQGNSA. V lost 5 bases to trimming and J lost 9 bases, with 16 bases between them.

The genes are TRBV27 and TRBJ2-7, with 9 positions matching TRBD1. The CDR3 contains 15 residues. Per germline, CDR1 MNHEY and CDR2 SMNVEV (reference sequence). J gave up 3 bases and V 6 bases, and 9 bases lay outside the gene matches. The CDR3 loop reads CASSRQGDKLYEQYF. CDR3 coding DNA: TGTGCCAGCAGCCGACAGGGGGATAAACTCTACGAGCAGTACTTC.

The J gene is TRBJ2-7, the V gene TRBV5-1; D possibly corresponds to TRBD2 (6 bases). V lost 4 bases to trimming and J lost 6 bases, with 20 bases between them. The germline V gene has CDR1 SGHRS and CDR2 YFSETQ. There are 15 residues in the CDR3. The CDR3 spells CASSPVQQMGGEQYF. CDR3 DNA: TGCGCCAGCAGCCCTGTACAGCAAATGGGGGGCGAGCAGTACTTC.

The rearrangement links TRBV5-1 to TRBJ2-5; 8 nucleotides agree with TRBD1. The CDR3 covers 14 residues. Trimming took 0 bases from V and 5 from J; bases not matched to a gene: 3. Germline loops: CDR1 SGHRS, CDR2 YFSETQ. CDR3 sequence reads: CASSLATGGETQYF. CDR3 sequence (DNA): TGCGCCAGCAGCTTGGCTACAGGGGGGGAGACCCAGTACTTC. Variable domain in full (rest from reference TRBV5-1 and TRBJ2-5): KAGVTQTPRYLIKTRGQQVTLSCSPISGHRSVSWYQQTPGQGLQFLFEYFSETQRNKGNFPGRFSGRQFSNSRSEMNVSTLELGDSALYLCASSLATGGETQYFGPGTRLLVL.

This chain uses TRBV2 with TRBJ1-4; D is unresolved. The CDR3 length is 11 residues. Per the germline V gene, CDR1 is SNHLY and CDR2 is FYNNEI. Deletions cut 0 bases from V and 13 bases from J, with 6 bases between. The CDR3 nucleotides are TGTGCCAGCAGTGAAGCGCTAACACTGTTTTTT. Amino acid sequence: CASSEALTLFF.

CDR3 in DNA: TGTGCCAGCAGCGAACAGGGTTCTAGTACAGGCTACACCTTC. Translating gives CASSEQGSSTGYTF. The rearrangement links TRBV7-9 to TRBJ1-2, with D perhaps matching TRBD1 (6 bases). The CDR3 has 14 residues. V lost 5 bases and J lost 8, with 18 bases in between. Per the germline V gene, CDR1 is SEHNR and CDR2 is FQNEAQ (reference sequence). Based on the CDR3 plus reference TRBV7-9 and TRBJ1-2, the full variable domain is DTGVSQNPRHKITKRGQNVTFRCDPISEHNRLYWYRQTLGQGPEFLTYFQNEAQLEKSRLLSDRFSAERPKGSFSTLEIQRTEQGDSAMYLCASSEQGSSTGYTFGSGTRLTVV.

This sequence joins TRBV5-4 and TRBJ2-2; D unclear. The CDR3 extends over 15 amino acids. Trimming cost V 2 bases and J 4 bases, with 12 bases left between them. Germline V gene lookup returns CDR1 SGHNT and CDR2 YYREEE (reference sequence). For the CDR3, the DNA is TGTGCCAGCAGCTTACCGGGTCCGACCACCGGGGAGCTGTTTTTT. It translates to CASSLPGPTTGELFF.

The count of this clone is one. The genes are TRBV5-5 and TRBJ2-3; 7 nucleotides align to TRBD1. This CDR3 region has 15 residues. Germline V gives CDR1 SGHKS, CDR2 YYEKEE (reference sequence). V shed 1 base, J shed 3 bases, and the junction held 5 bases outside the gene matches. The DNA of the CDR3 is TGTGCCAGCAGCTTGAGGGGGCGGGCTACAGATACGCAGTATTTT. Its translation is CASSLRGRATDTQYF.

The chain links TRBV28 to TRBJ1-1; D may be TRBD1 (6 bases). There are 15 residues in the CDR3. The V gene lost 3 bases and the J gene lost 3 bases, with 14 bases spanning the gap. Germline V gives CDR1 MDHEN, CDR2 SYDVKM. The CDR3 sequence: CASSFFRGLDTEAFF. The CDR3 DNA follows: TGTGCCAGCAGTTTTTTCAGGGGATTGGACACTGAAGCTTTCTTT.